The 26 T cell receptor beta chains listed next were all sequenced from one sample in a study of blood T cell repertoires in COVID-19. Produced via immunoSEQ multiplex PCR; TCRdb's table is partial and in-frame only. The table records 250,000 to 300,000 clones, around 90% of them present only once. The sequencing input was peripheral blood. Receptors originate from a woman aged 35 to 49 who had recovered from COVID-19.

V gene TRBV3-1 (or the pseudogene TRBV3-2) combines with J gene TRBJ2-3, with 11 positions matching TRBD2. Looked up from germline, CDR1 is LGHDT and CDR2 is YNNKEL (reference sequence). There are 16 residues in the CDR3. V lost 1 base to trimming and J lost 6 bases; unmatched junction nucleotides: 6. CDR3 DNA: TGTGCCAGCAGCCAAGGCCCGGGACTAGCGGAGGATACGCAGTATTTT. This codes for CASSQGPGLAEDTQYF.

The rearrangement links TRBV5-1 to TRBJ2-7, with TRBD1 matching 11 bases. Germline V gene lookup returns CDR1 SGHRS and CDR2 YFSETQ. Trimming took 4 bases from V and 6 from J; bases not matched to a gene: 3. CDR3 length equals 13 residues. This CDR3 reads CASSAGTGGEQYF. DNA for the CDR3: TGCGCCAGCAGCGCCGGGACAGGGGGCGAGCAGTACTTC.

This clone has a single count. The V and J genes are TRBV25-1 and TRBJ2-7; the D gene is possibly TRBD2 (7 bases). Trimming left V 4 bases short and J 5 bases short, with 15 bases between. Germline V CDR1 and CDR2: MGHDK, SYGVNS. The CDR3 totals 14 residues. CDR3 residues: CASSVHREGNEQYF. In nucleotides, the CDR3 is TGTGCCAGCAGTGTACACAGGGAGGGTAACGAGCAGTACTTC.

The J gene is TRBJ1-1, the V gene TRBV6-5; D is possibly TRBD1 (6 bases). Germline loops: CDR1 MNHEY, CDR2 SVGAGI. The CDR3 has 14 residues. V was shortened by 2 bases and J by 7 bases, with 14 bases between the two germline ends. CDR3 nucleotide sequence: TGTGCCAGCAGTTACCAGAACAGGGAGATTGAAGCTTTCTTT. Its translation: CASSYQNREIEAFF.

V usage is TRBV27 and J usage is TRBJ1-2, with 8 bases lining up with TRBD1. The CDR3 runs 15 residues. Germline loops: CDR1 MNHEY, CDR2 SMNVEV (reference sequence). V lost 5 bases, J lost 0 bases, and 5 bases stayed unmatched. In DNA, the CDR3 is TGTGCCAGCAGTCTCGGACAGGGACCTAACTATGGCTACACCTTC. Translated: CASSLGQGPNYGYTF.

V gene TRBV30 combines with J gene TRBJ1-5, with 9 bases aligning to TRBD1. The V and J ends lost 1 base and 4 bases, in that order; junction bases with no gene match: 5. From germline, CDR1 is GTSNPN and CDR2 SVGIG (reference sequence). The CDR3 loop spans 15 amino acids. This chain's CDR3 is CAWSGGQGGNQPQHF. DNA for the CDR3: TGTGCCTGGAGTGGGGGACAGGGAGGAAATCAGCCCCAGCATTTT.

The chain joins TRBV4-1 to TRBJ2-7; 9 bases align to TRBD1. Per germline, CDR1 MGHRA and CDR2 YSYEKL. The length of the CDR3 is 17 residues. With 1 base clipped from V and 2 bases from J, the junction kept 9 bases outside the gene matches. CDR3 bases: TGCGCCAGCAGCCAAGCTCCCGGGGACAGGGCACCCTACGAGCAGTACTTC. Protein product: CASSQAPGDRAPYEQYF.

J is TRBJ1-2 and V is TRBV19, with 7 bases aligning to TRBD1. Losses at the gene ends were 2 bases for V and 5 bases for J; bases not matched to a gene: 17. The germline V gene encodes CDR1 LNHDA and CDR2 SQIVND (reference sequence). This CDR3 has 18 amino acids. The CDR3 here is CASSITRTVRQGVYGYTF. DNA of the CDR3: TGTGCCAGTAGTATAACTCGGACAGTCCGACAGGGAGTTTATGGCTACACCTTC.

The chain employs TRBV24-1 and TRBJ1-2; D gene unclear. Trimming shortened V by 3 bases and J by 7 bases, and 8 bases separated the two germline ends. Germline CDR1 is KGHDR and CDR2 is SFDVKD. This CDR3 has 12 amino acids. The CDR3 DNA is TGTGCCACCAGTGATGAGGGCCTTGGCTACACCTTC. Amino acids: CATSDEGLGYTF.

V gene TRBV5-1 combines with J gene TRBJ2-1; D not certain. Germline V CDR1 and CDR2: SGHRS, YFSETQ. The CDR3 totals 14 residues. With 2 bases removed from V and 5 bases from J, the gap between germline ends came to 11 bases. The CDR3 loop is CASSFHGEDNEQFF. CDR3 bases: TGCGCCAGCAGCTTCCACGGCGAGGACAATGAGCAGTTCTTC.

This clone was observed a single time. This chain links TRBV6-7 with TRBJ2-7; TRBD2 aligns across 7 bases. TRBV6-7 is an ORF, and what it does is uncertain. The junction had 14 bases not matched to a gene; V was cut back by 2 bases and J by 1 base. CDR3 length equals 18 residues. The CDR3 region has the DNA TGTGCCAGCAGTTACGCCAGCCCGTTGGCGGGGGAATCCTACGAGCAGTACTTC. Its translation: CASSYASPLAGESYEQYF.

CDR3 sequence (DNA): TGTGCCAGCAGCTACACCGGGACAGGCCTTGGTTTCTTC. Its protein product is CASSYTGTGLGFF. The genes are TRBV5-4 and TRBJ2-1; 8 bases are shared with TRBD1. Per germline, CDR1 SGHNT and CDR2 YYREEE (reference sequence). V shed 3 bases, J shed 16 bases, and the junction held 12 bases outside the gene matches. This CDR3 comprises 13 residues.

The chain is built from TRBV27 and TRBJ1-2, with a weak D call TRBD1 (5 bases). The germline V gene has CDR1 MNHEY and CDR2 SMNVEV (reference sequence). The V gene lost 6 bases and the J gene lost 4 bases, with 18 bases spanning the gap. This CDR3 comprises 15 residues. CDR3 residues: CASRPTRQSTYGYTF. In nucleotides, the CDR3 is TGTGCCAGCAGGCCGACTCGACAGTCGACCTATGGCTACACCTTC.

The chain combines TRBV5-4 with TRBJ2-7; a weak D match, TRBD2 (5 bases). With 7 bases removed from V and 3 bases from J, the gap between germline ends came to 17 bases. Germline lookup yields CDR1 SGHNT and CDR2 YYREEE (reference sequence). CDR3 length equals 14 residues. The CDR3 sequence: CASSARNGDYEQYF. In nucleotides, the CDR3 is TGTGCCAGCTCCGCCCGAAACGGGGACTACGAGCAGTACTTC. Together with reference TRBV5-4 and TRBJ2-7, the CDR3 gives the full variable domain: ETGVTQSPTHLIKTRGQQVTLRCSSQSGHNTVSWYQQALGQGPQFIFQYYREEENGRGNFPPRFSGLQFPNYSSELNVNALELDDSALYLCASSARNGDYEQYFGPGTRLTVT.

This chain uses TRBV27 with TRBJ2-2, with TRBD2 matching 9 bases. Germline-derived CDR1 and CDR2 are MNHEY and SMNVEV (reference sequence). This CDR3 has 15 residues. Trimming removed 4 bases from V and 5 bases from J; junction bases left unmatched: 5. CDR3: CASSSLAGMTGELFF. For the CDR3, the DNA is TGTGCCAGCAGTTCGCTAGCGGGAATGACCGGGGAGCTGTTTTTT.

On this clone: One end of the junction does not line up with germline, which may come from a read error. The CDR3 DNA reads TGTGCCAGCAGTTTGGGTACTAGCGGGAGGGGGCATTTT. This encodes CASSLGTSGRGHF. The chain has TRBV12-3 or TRBV12-4 and TRBJ2-3; 13 bases agree with TRBD2. The CDR3 is 13 amino acids.

The chain links TRBV7-2 to TRBJ1-3; D gene ambiguous. Germline-derived CDR1 and CDR2 are SGHTA and FQGNSA. Trimming cost V 1 base and J 3 bases, with 10 bases left between them. This CDR3 is 15 amino acids long. CDR3 sequence: CASSLGAADGNTIYF. CDR3 nucleotide sequence: TGTGCCAGCAGCTTAGGGGCAGCAGATGGAAACACCATATATTTT. Looking up the rest from reference TRBV7-2 and TRBJ1-3 gives the full variable domain: GAGVSQSPSNKVTEKGKDVELRCDPISGHTALYWYRQSLGQGLEFLIYFQGNSAPDKSGLPSDRFSAERTGGSVSTLTIQRTQQEDSAVYLCASSLGAADGNTIYFGEGSWLTVV.

J is TRBJ1-4 and V is TRBV6-1; weak D call: TRBD1 (5 bases). The CDR3 loop spans 17 amino acids. The germline V gene has CDR1 MNHNS and CDR2 SASEGT. V was cut by 2 bases and J by 0 bases, with 13 bases left in between. CDR3: CASSERGTPATNEKLFF. CDR3 coding DNA: TGTGCCAGCAGTGAACGGGGGACTCCAGCAACTAATGAAAAACTGTTTTTT.

This clone appeared once. V usage is TRBV18 and J usage is TRBJ2-6, with a possible D match to TRBD1 (6 bases). The CDR3 sequence is 16 residues long. The V gene lost 3 bases and the J gene lost 0 bases, with 9 bases spanning the gap. The germline CDR1 and CDR2 sequences are KGHSH and LQKENI. CDR3 DNA: TGTGCCAGCTCACCTGGACAGAACTCTGGGGCCAACGTCCTGACTTTC. Its protein product is CASSPGQNSGANVLTF.

The chain carries TRBV27 and TRBJ2-7; TRBD1 matches at 10 bases. V shed 1 base and J 7 bases; nucleotides not matched to a gene: 7. The germline V gene encodes CDR1 MNHEY and CDR2 SMNVEV (reference sequence). The CDR3 runs to 15 residues. The CDR3 sequence is CASSLFGTGVGEQYF. In DNA form, the CDR3 reads TGTGCCAGCAGTTTATTTGGGACAGGGGTGGGGGAGCAGTACTTC.

J is TRBJ2-7 and V is TRBV7-2; 12 nucleotides agree with TRBD1. Germline V gene lookup returns CDR1 SGHTA and CDR2 FQGNSA. V was clipped by 5 bases and J by 6 bases; unmatched bases: 8. The CDR3 is made up of 15 amino acids. The CDR3 region is CASSRPGTGGLEQYF. As DNA, the CDR3 is TGTGCCAGCAGCCGGCCCGGGACAGGGGGCCTCGAGCAGTACTTC.

Only one count was recorded for this clone. The V and J genes are TRBV11-2 and TRBJ1-1, with 9 bases identical to TRBD1. Per the germline V gene, CDR1 is SGHAT and CDR2 is FQNNGV. The CDR3 covers 14 residues. The V gene end was trimmed by 5 bases and the J gene end by 3 bases; junction bases not matched to a gene: 4. This chain's CDR3 is CASSAYRGHTEAFF. The DNA of the CDR3 is TGTGCCAGCAGCGCGTACAGGGGGCACACTGAAGCTTTCTTT.

This chain connects TRBV7-9 to TRBJ1-3; 12 bases fit TRBD1. After removal of 0 bases from V and 1 base from J, the junction contained 7 bases not matched to a gene. The germline CDR1 and CDR2 sequences are SEHNR and FQNEAQ (reference sequence). This CDR3 region has 19 residues. CDR3 nucleotide sequence: TGTGCCAGCAGCTTAGCAGGGACAGGGGGCTTACGGTCTGGAAACACCATATATTTT. It encodes CASSLAGTGGLRSGNTIYF.

The chain couples TRBV6-2 or TRBV6-3 to TRBJ2-4, with a possible D match to TRBD2 (5 bases). This CDR3 has 15 amino acids. Germline values: CDR1 MNHEY, CDR2 SVGEGT. Trimming took off 6 bases at V and 1 base at J, with 13 bases between the two ends. CDR3 in amino acids: CASSQLAFAKNIQYF. CDR3 coding DNA: TGTGCCAGCAGCCAGCTAGCATTCGCCAAAAACATTCAGTACTTC.

DNA of the CDR3: TGTGCCAGCAGGGAGAGCAGGGGAGATGGAAACACCATATATTTT. As protein: CASRESRGDGNTIYF. The genes are TRBV7-9 and TRBJ1-3; possibly TRBD1 for D (6 bases). The germline V gene has CDR1 SEHNR and CDR2 FQNEAQ (reference sequence). CDR3 length: 15 amino acids. V shed 6 bases and J shed 3 bases, with 15 bases lying between them.

The CDR3: CASSLLAGGGELFF. The CDR3 DNA follows: TGCGCCAGCAGCCTGCTGGCGGGAGGCGGGGAGCTGTTTTTT. V gene TRBV5-1 combines with J gene TRBJ2-2, with TRBD2 identical over 8 bases. CDR3 length: 14 residues. Unmatched junction bases numbered 6, after V lost 4 bases and J lost 7 bases. Per the germline V gene, CDR1 is SGHRS and CDR2 is YFSETQ.